What follows are 25 T cell receptor beta chains derived from one specimen sequenced in a study of blood T cells in healthy people across ages. With a J-beta primer mix and a sample-barcoded 5' primer, a second PCR ran roughly 6 to 11 cycles. TCRdb re-analysed the 5' RACE reads in MiXCR, keeping a single row per CDR3 protein. Among about 900,000 distinct CDR3 sequences listed, around 68% were seen once. The specimen was blood. These receptors were collected from a man aged 30-40 years in good health.

This sequence joins TRBV7-8 and TRBJ1-6, with D uncertain. The CDR3 totals 17 residues. V lost 5 bases and J lost 0, with 14 bases in between. Per germline, CDR1 SGHVS and CDR2 FQNEAQ. In DNA form, the CDR3 reads TGTGCCAGCAGCCTTGGGCCGGGCCACTCCTATAATTCACCCCTCCACTTT. Encoded protein: CASSLGPGHSYNSPLHF.

The chain recombines TRBV28 with TRBJ2-4; D remains unclear. The J call may not be correct, given that the DNA end is closer to TRBJ2-7. Germline lookup yields CDR1 MDHEN and CDR2 SYDVKM. The CDR3 loop spans 16 amino acids. CDR3 sequence (DNA): TGTGCCAGCAGTTCCCTCACAGTGCGTAACAACAACGAGCAGTACTTC. This encodes CASSSLTVRNNNEQYF.

This clonotype was seen repeatedly, ten times or more. The genes are TRBV10-3 and TRBJ2-5, with no clear D. Trimming shortened V by 3 bases and J by 5 bases, and 4 bases separated the two germline ends. The length of the CDR3 is 11 residues. The germline CDR1 and CDR2 sequences are ENHRY and SYGVKD. The CDR3, as DNA: TGTGCCATCAGTGAACACGAGACCCAGTACTTC. Translated: CAISEHETQYF.

This clonotype has more than one count but fewer than ten. V gene TRBV2 combines with J gene TRBJ1-2; D gene ambiguous. V was cut by 2 bases and J by 7 bases, with 14 bases left in between. The V gene's germline CDR1 is SNHLY and CDR2 FYNNEI. The CDR3 sequence is 14 residues long. CDR3 coding DNA: TGTGCCAGCAGTGAAAGGGCGGCGGGGAGTGGCTACACCTTC. It translates to CASSERAAGSGYTF.

The genes are TRBV7-9 and TRBJ1-1, with D hard to call. The CDR3 spans 16 residues. Germline CDR1 reads SEHNR; CDR2 reads FQNEAQ (reference sequence). V was trimmed by 7 bases and J by 3 bases, leaving 21 bases between them. The CDR3 coding sequence is TGTGCCAGCACCCCTGGTGGGGTCAGTCAATACACTGAAGCTTTCTTT. Translation gives CASTPGGVSQYTEAFF.

The V gene is TRBV11-2, the J gene TRBJ1-5; D remains ambiguous. CDR3 size: 14 residues. V was trimmed by 0 bases and J by 6 bases, leaving 9 bases between them. Germline V gene data show CDR1 as SGHAT and CDR2 as FQNNGV. The CDR3 region has the DNA TGTGCCAGCAGCTTAGATTTTAGGGCTCAGCCCCAGCATTTT. This gives the protein CASSLDFRAQPQHF.

With respect to this clonotype: The junction departs from the called germline gene at one end, perhaps through a read error. This sequence joins TRBV3-1 and TRBJ2-7; no clear D gene. The CDR3 runs 14 residues. Germline V gene lookup returns CDR1 LGHDT and CDR2 YNNKEL (reference sequence). For the CDR3, the DNA is TGTGCCAGCAGCCAGAATTCGAACACCTACGAGCAATACTTC. As protein: CASSQNSNTYEQYF.

This chain connects TRBV16 to TRBJ1-5; 8 nucleotides agree with TRBD1. V trimming: 4 bases; J trimming: 7 bases; junction bases outside the gene matches: 6. The CDR3 is 14 amino acids. Germline loops: CDR1 KGHSY, CDR2 FQNENV. CDR3: CASSPEAGGQPQHF. The CDR3 DNA is TGTGCCAGCAGCCCAGAAGCAGGGGGCCAGCCCCAGCATTTT.

Only one count was recorded for this clonotype. This rearrangement joins TRBV3-1 to TRBJ2-7; 9 positions match TRBD1. CDR1 LGHDT and CDR2 YNNKEL come from the germline V gene (reference sequence). J gave up 6 bases and V 1 base, and 16 bases lay outside the gene matches. This CDR3 comprises 18 residues. CDR3 sequence: CASSQVPFPGQGMGEQYF. The CDR3 coding sequence is TGTGCCAGCAGCCAAGTTCCCTTTCCGGGACAGGGAATGGGCGAGCAGTACTTC.

J is TRBJ2-7 and V is TRBV9; the D gene could be TRBD1 or TRBD2 (5 bases each). V dropped 2 bases and J dropped 2 bases, with 14 bases sitting between them. CDR1 and CDR2 from the germline V gene are SGDLS and YYNGEE. The CDR3 consists of 15 residues. This CDR3 reads CASSVKGTNPYEQYF. The CDR3 coding sequence is TGTGCCAGCAGCGTTAAAGGGACGAACCCCTACGAGCAGTACTTC.

The chain is built from TRBV21-1 and TRBJ2-1; the table's D call, TRBD2, was not checked against the DNA. TRBV21-1 is termed a pseudogene. This CDR3 region has 15 residues. The CDR3 DNA reads TGTGCCAGCAGGAAGGGCGGGGGGCAAGACAATGAGCAGTTCTTC. It translates to CASRKGGGQDNEQFF.

The chain employs TRBV20-1 and TRBJ2-1; TRBD2 matches at 10 bases. The germline gives CDR1 DFQATT, CDR2 SNEGSKA (reference sequence). CDR3 length equals 14 residues. The J segment lost 7 bases and the V segment lost 4 bases, leaving 7 bases of the junction unmatched. CDR3 nucleotide sequence: TGCAGTGCTAACCCTAGCGGGGGTGGTAATGAGCAGTTCTTC. Its translation is CSANPSGGGNEQFF.

The rearrangement links TRBV7-2 to TRBJ2-1; possible D gene TRBD2, 7 bases. Trimming cost V 3 bases and J 4 bases, with 16 bases left between them. CDR3 length: 16 amino acids. Per germline, CDR1 SGHTA and CDR2 FQGNSA. As DNA, the CDR3 is TGTGCCAGCAGCTTCTTCGCGGGGGCGGATTACAATGAGCAGTTCTTC. Translation: CASSFFAGADYNEQFF.

The chain couples TRBV5-5 to TRBJ2-5; no firm D call. This CDR3 is 14 amino acids long. Germline CDR1 and CDR2: SGHKS and YYEKEE (reference sequence). V gave up 6 bases and J gave up 5 bases, with 17 bases separating them. The CDR3 coding sequence is TGTGCCAGCATCGAGGCCTCGCCTGGGGAGACCCAGTACTTC. Amino acid sequence: CASIEASPGETQYF.

This sequence joins TRBV6-5 and TRBJ2-4; possibly TRBD1 for D (6 bases). TRBJ2-7 explains the end of the DNA better; the J call may be wrong. CDR1 and CDR2 from the germline V gene are MNHEY and SVGAGI. The length of the CDR3 is 15 residues. Here the CDR3 DNA reads TGTGCCAGCAGTTACTGGACAGCGATGACCTACGAGCAGTACTTC. Translation: CASSYWTAMTYEQYF.

The rearrangement uses TRBV6-1 and TRBJ2-1, with TRBD2 as a possible D gene (5 bases). Germline V lookup: CDR1 MNHNS, CDR2 SASEGT. The CDR3 runs 17 residues. Trimming pared 0 bases from V and 4 bases from J, leaving 16 bases between. CDR3 region: CASSEAYGEPAYNEQFF. The CDR3 nucleotides read TGTGCCAGCAGTGAAGCTTATGGGGAGCCCGCTTACAATGAGCAGTTCTTC.

The chain uses TRBV20-1 and TRBJ2-7; 8 bases agree with TRBD2. Germline CDR1 is DFQATT and CDR2 is SNEGSKA (reference sequence). V dropped 5 bases and J dropped 0; count of bases not matched to a gene: 6. The CDR3 is 14 residues long. Here the CDR3 DNA reads TGCAGTGCTGAGAGCGGGGGCCTCTCCTACGAGCAGTACTTC. This codes for CSAESGGLSYEQYF.

Only a few counts were recorded for this clonotype. The chain links TRBV6-6 to TRBJ1-2; D uncertain. The CDR3 has 11 residues. Germline CDR1 MNHNY, CDR2 SVGAGI (reference sequence). Between the trimmed V and J ends, which lost 6 bases and 8 bases, there was a span of 10 bases. CDR3 sequence: CASSPEGGYTF. The DNA for the CDR3 is TGTGCCAGCAGCCCGGAGGGCGGCTACACCTTC.

The CDR3 sequence: CASSIRDTANSPLHF. In nucleotides, the CDR3 is TGTGCCAGCAGCATCCGGGACACGGCGAATTCACCCCTCCACTTT. The genes are TRBV9 and TRBJ1-6, with D tentatively TRBD1 (6 bases). The CDR3 runs 15 residues. Germline CDR1 reads SGDLS; CDR2 reads YYNGEE. Trimming left V 4 bases short and J 7 bases short, with 15 bases between. Supplemented by reference TRBV9 and TRBJ1-6, the full variable domain reads DSGVTQTPKHLITATGQRVTLRCSPRSGDLSVYWYQQSLDQGLQFLIQYYNGEERAKGNILERFSAQQFPDLHSELNLSSLELGDSALYFCASSIRDTANSPLHFGNGTRLTVT.

The rearrangement links TRBV28 to TRBJ2-5; tentatively, D is TRBD2 (6 bases). This CDR3 contains 12 residues. Trimming stripped 7 bases from V and 11 bases from J, with 17 bases between. Germline V gene sequence: CDR1 MDHEN, CDR2 SYDVKM. Written as DNA, the CDR3 is TGTGCCAGCACCTACCCGGGAGCCCGGCAGTACTTC. Translation: CASTYPGARQYF.

CDR3 nucleotide sequence: TGTGCCAGCAGTCGAGGGGAGAATACGCAGTATTTT. This sequence encodes CASSRGENTQYF. The J gene is TRBJ2-3, the V gene TRBV6-6, with D perhaps being TRBD1 or TRBD2 (5 bases each). Germline CDR1 MNHNY, CDR2 SVGAGI (reference sequence). V was clipped by 5 bases and J by 7 bases, with 10 bases between them. The length of the CDR3 is 12 residues.

This clonotype was found a few times. The CDR3 coding sequence is TGTGCCAGCCTCGGGACTAGCGGGGGGGATGAGCAGTTCTTC. This encodes CASLGTSGGDEQFF. The chain is built from TRBV6-6 and TRBJ2-1; 16 nucleotides agree with TRBD2. Germline V gene lookup returns CDR1 MNHNY and CDR2 SVGAGI (reference sequence). The CDR3 spans 14 residues. Trimming at V came to 8 bases and at J to 8 bases, leaving 3 bases not matched to a gene.

The rearrangement uses TRBV4-3 and TRBJ2-5; TRBD1 might be the D (6 bases). Germline-derived CDR1 and CDR2 are LGHNA and YSLEER. Trimming cost V 1 base and J 11 bases, with 17 bases left between them. The CDR3 sequence is 14 residues long. The CDR3 spells CASSQGFLGDTQYF. In nucleotides, the CDR3 is TGCGCCAGCAGCCAAGGCTTCCTGGGGGACACTCAGTACTTC.

This clonotype was counted a few times. The chain links TRBV7-2 to TRBJ1-1, with D uncertain. The CDR3 loop spans 14 amino acids. V dropped 3 bases and J dropped 1 base, with 9 bases sitting between them. Germline loops: CDR1 SGHTA, CDR2 FQGNSA. CDR3 nucleotides: TGTGCCAGCAGCTTGTTCGTGACGAACACTGAAGCTTTCTTT. It encodes CASSLFVTNTEAFF.

The chain combines TRBV20-1 with TRBJ2-1; 8 positions match TRBD2. The length of the CDR3 is 16 residues. V gave up 3 bases and J gave up 6 bases; unmatched junction bases: 13. The V gene's germline CDR1 is DFQATT and CDR2 SNEGSKA (reference sequence). CDR3 region: CSARSIGGGTLNEQFF. The CDR3 DNA is TGCAGTGCTAGGTCAATCGGGGGGGGCACCCTCAATGAGCAGTTCTTC.